Shown below are 13 T cell receptor beta chains from a single sample sequenced in a study of blood T cell repertoires in COVID-19. The table came from immunoSEQ multiplex PCR; TCRdb's copy has only in-frame clones and leaves some out. This sample has approximately 220,000 clones, with approximately 81% found just once. The source material was peripheral blood. These receptors were taken from a woman older than 75 with acute or convalescent COVID-19.

The chain links TRBV6-5 to TRBJ2-1, with a tentative D call TRBD1 (6 bases). Germline CDR1 MNHEY, CDR2 SVGAGI. This CDR3 is 15 amino acids long. Deletions cut 7 bases from V and 2 bases from J, with 15 bases between. The CDR3 region is CASTSDSGAYNEQFF. Written as DNA, the CDR3 is TGTGCCAGCACCTCGGACAGTGGGGCCTACAATGAGCAGTTCTTC.

The chain carries TRBV18 and TRBJ1-1; weak D call: TRBD1 (5 bases). The CDR3 has 15 amino acids. V lost 2 bases and J 1 base, leaving 11 bases between the germline ends. Germline V gene lookup returns CDR1 KGHSH and CDR2 LQKENI. CDR3 DNA sequence: TGTGCCAGCTCACCAAACGACAGAGAGAACACTGAAGCTTTCTTT. This translates into CASSPNDRENTEAFF.

The rearrangement joins TRBV2 to TRBJ2-7, with 8 nucleotides matching TRBD1. Germline V gene lookup returns CDR1 SNHLY and CDR2 FYNNEI. CDR3 length equals 14 residues. V dropped 5 bases and J dropped 4; count of bases not matched to a gene: 7. CDR3: CASSSHRGYYEQYF. The DNA of the CDR3 is TGTGCCAGCAGTTCCCACAGGGGGTATTACGAGCAGTACTTC.

The rearrangement uses TRBV27 and TRBJ2-7; TRBD1 matches 7 bases. The CDR3 has 14 amino acids. Per the germline V gene, CDR1 is MNHEY and CDR2 is SMNVEV (reference sequence). V gave up 10 bases and J gave up 7 bases; unmatched junction bases: 16. Here the CDR3 DNA reads TGTGCCACCCCAGACCCGGACAGGTCAATGGAGCAGTACTTC. Translated, it gives CATPDPDRSMEQYF.

This chain uses TRBV9 with TRBJ2-5, with D possibly TRBD2 on 6 matching bases. The V and J ends lost 4 bases and 5 bases respectively, with 12 bases between them. The CDR3 extends over 13 amino acids. The V gene's germline CDR1 is SGDLS and CDR2 YYNGEE. CDR3: CASSPARGETQYF. The DNA of the CDR3 is TGTGCCAGCAGCCCAGCTCGGGGGGAGACCCAGTACTTC.

The chain links TRBV6-4 to TRBJ1-1; the match to TRBD1 covers 7 bases. This CDR3 is built from 13 residues. After removal of 3 bases from V and 5 bases from J, the junction contained 3 bases not matched to a gene. Germline CDR1 is MRHNA and CDR2 is SNTAGT. The CDR3 nucleotides are TGTGCCAGCAGTGAAGCAGGGGGGACTGAAGCTTTCTTT. This translates into CASSEAGGTEAFF.

The rearrangement joins TRBV19 to TRBJ1-5, with D hard to call. The V gene lost 6 bases and the J gene lost 3 bases, with 18 bases spanning the gap. This CDR3 region has 16 residues. Germline loops: CDR1 LNHDA, CDR2 SQIVND (reference sequence). The chain's CDR3 is CASSSIWAGFNQPQHF. In nucleotides, the CDR3 is TGTGCCAGTAGCAGCATCTGGGCCGGTTTCAATCAGCCCCAGCATTTT. The full variable domain, its missing parts supplied by reference TRBV19 and TRBJ1-5, is DGGITQSPKYLFRKEGQNVTLSCEQNLNHDAMYWYRQDPGQGLRLIYYSQIVNDFQKGDIAEGYSVSREKKESFPLTVTSAQKNPTAFYLCASSSIWAGFNQPQHFGDGTRLSIL.

The chain links TRBV28 to TRBJ1-3; 8 bases map to TRBD1. V was pared by 6 bases and J by 2 bases, with 3 bases of the junction left unmatched. CDR3 length equals 14 residues. Germline V gene lookup returns CDR1 MDHEN and CDR2 SYDVKM. The CDR3 protein is CASRSTGAGNTIYF. In DNA, the CDR3 is TGTGCCAGCAGGTCGACAGGGGCTGGAAACACCATATATTTT.

V gene TRBV6-2 or TRBV6-3 combines with J gene TRBJ2-7; TRBD2 agrees at 7 bases. Germline values: CDR1 MNHEY, CDR2 SVGEGT. The CDR3 runs to 14 residues. The J segment lost 8 bases and the V segment lost 6 bases, leaving 13 bases of the junction unmatched. In DNA, the CDR3 is TGTGCCAGCAGCCAAAGCGGGATGACTACGCAGCAGTACTTC. This gives the protein CASSQSGMTTQQYF.

This chain links TRBV3-1 (or the pseudogene TRBV3-2) with TRBJ1-5; D unresolved. V gave up 0 bases and J gave up 4 bases, with 7 bases separating them. This CDR3 is built from 14 residues. The germline gives CDR1 LGHDT, CDR2 YNNKEL (reference sequence). The CDR3 loop reads CASSQDAGNQPQHF. In nucleotides, the CDR3 is TGTGCCAGCAGCCAAGATGCGGGGAATCAGCCCCAGCATTTT.

The rearrangement joins TRBV19 to TRBJ1-2; the D gene is possibly TRBD1 (5 bases). Germline CDR1 reads LNHDA; CDR2 reads SQIVND (reference sequence). This CDR3 spans 15 amino acids. Deletions cut 2 bases from V and 7 bases from J, with 17 bases between. The CDR3 DNA is TGTGCCAGTAGTATACTGGAGGGGCAGAGGGTTGGCTACACCTTC. Translated: CASSILEGQRVGYTF.

This clone was detected once. This specimen includes other DNA sequences encoding the same CDR3. The chain joins TRBV2 to TRBJ1-5; TRBD1 matches at 8 bases. Germline CDR1 reads SNHLY; CDR2 reads FYNNEI. With 5 bases clipped from V and 4 bases from J, the junction kept 4 bases outside the gene matches. The CDR3 contains 14 residues. DNA for the CDR3: TGTGCCAGCAGTCGGACAGGGTCAAATCAGCCCCAGCATTTT. Encoded protein: CASSRTGSNQPQHF.

V and J are TRBV3-1 (or the pseudogene TRBV3-2) and TRBJ2-5; D call uncertain. Trimming stripped 2 bases from V and 3 bases from J, with 7 bases between. The CDR3 loop spans 13 amino acids. Germline V gene data show CDR1 as LGHDT and CDR2 as YNNKEL (reference sequence). CDR3 sequence (DNA): TGTGCCAGCAGCCAAAACAGAGAAGAGACCCAGTACTTC. Translation: CASSQNREETQYF.